The source of this TCR beta chain is a study of shared clonotypes between healthy human individuals. V was cut by 4 bases and J by 2 bases, with 16 bases left in between. The CDR3 consists of 16 residues. CDR1 SGHKS and CDR2 YYEKEE come from the germline V gene (reference sequence). A remark on this clone: Antigen: not known.

TCRdb's copy holds only in-frame clones and misses some; the assay was immunoSEQ multiplex PCR. The profile shows about 2.4 million clones, approximately 94% of them singletons. The study's findings and limits: Naive subsets tended to show greater estimated richness than memory subsets.

The sample was naive CD4+ T cells sorted from blood. Indicated subset: CD45RA+ positively selected. The rearrangement uses TRBV5-5 and TRBJ1-3; D ambiguous. The TCR was taken from a man between 18 and 29 years old in good health. The CDR3 is CASSLSVSGPGNTIYF. The CDR3 nucleotides read TGTGCCAGCAGCCTTTCTGTCAGCGGCCCTGGAAACACCATATATTTT.